This T cell receptor (beta chain) stems from a study of shared clonotypes between healthy human individuals. A CD45RA+ naive subset and a CD45RA-negative memory subset were split from CD4+ cells. The germline CDR1 and CDR2 sequences are SGDLS and YYNGEE. Trimming took 4 bases from V and 1 from J; bases not matched to a gene: 5. The length of the CDR3 is 15 residues. Method: immunoSEQ multiplex PCR; TCRdb's copy keeps in-frame clones and lacks some. Here the sample spans roughly 1,500,000 clones, approximately 98% being singletons. A word on this clone: Its specificity is not known.

Whole-study findings and limits: Blood alone was sampled, and tissue repertoires likely differ.

The genes are TRBV9 and TRBJ1-5, with 7 bases matching TRBD1. The sequenced material came from naive CD4+ T cells sorted from blood. Documented subset: CD45RA+ positively selected. The TCR originated in a man aged 25-45 years in good health. The CDR3: CASSLLGQSNQPQHF. CDR3 nucleotides: TGTGCCAGCAGCCTATTGGGACAGAGCAATCAGCCCCAGCATTTT.